The rows below give T cell receptor beta chains drawn from one sample of a study of T cell responses to AZD1222 COVID-19 vaccine. The method was immunoSEQ multiplex PCR; TCRdb's version includes in-frame clones alone and lacks a portion of them. The data show about 100,000 clones, with 92% seen just once and about 1.8% held by the top ten. The sample was peripheral blood, taken on day 0 of AZD1222 vaccination. Receptors originate from an adult in good health. Both conserved end residues are part of each CDR3. Each record gives: CDR3 DNA, CDR3 protein, J gene, clone size, V gene, D gene. The D gene is left open where the match is weak. Some rows mark clone size as missing; the rest say once, few, many or name a class of expanded clone.

TGTGCCAGCAGCGTAGATGGAGGAATTTGGAATGAGCAGTTCTTC,CASSVDGGIWNEQFF,TRBJ2-1,-,TRBV9,-
TGTGCCAGCGGGATCCGGGACGGAGGCACCTACGAGCAGTACTTC,CASGIRDGGTYEQYF,TRBJ2-7,-,TRBV28,-
TGCAGCGTTGAAGTTGGACCAACCTACCAAGAGACCCAGTACTTC,CSVEVGPTYQETQYF,TRBJ2-5,-,TRBV29-1,-
TGTGCCAGCAGCTTACTGGAGGACCTCTACGAGCAGTACTTC,CASSLLEDLYEQYF,TRBJ2-7,-,TRBV11-2,-
TGTGCATCACTCGTGTCGCTCGGCTACACCTTC,CASLVSLGYTF,TRBJ1-2,few,TRBV25-1,-
TGTGCCAGCAGTTCGACCCGTGGCTACACCTTC,CASSSTRGYTF,TRBJ1-2,-,TRBV28,-
TGTGCCAGCAGCCGGACTCCAGGGGGCGCGGAAGGTGGGGCTTTCTTT,CASSRTPGGAEGGAFF,TRBJ1-1,-,TRBV2,TRBD1
TGTGCCATCAGGTCGACTAGCGGGAGTATAGACACCGGGGAGCTGTTTTTT,CAIRSTSGSIDTGELFF,TRBJ2-2,-,TRBV10-3,TRBD2
TGTGCCACCGAATGCCCCAATAGCGGGAGGGGAGAGACCCAGTACTTC,CATECPNSGRGETQYF,TRBJ2-5,-,TRBV6-4,TRBD2
TGTGCCAGCAGCCCGGGGGAGGCCGGAGATACGCAGTATTTT,CASSPGEAGDTQYF,TRBJ2-3,-,TRBV11-3,-
TGTGCCAGCAGCCTTCAGGTGTATCTACGAAACACCATATATTTT,CASSLQVYLRNTIYF,TRBJ1-3,-,TRBV3-1/TRBV3-2,-
TGTGCCAGCAGTTACCGGGACAGGAGATCCTACGAGCAGTACTTC,CASSYRDRRSYEQYF,TRBJ2-7,-,TRBV6-2/TRBV6-3,TRBD1
TGTGCCAGCAGCGTAGTGGGGACTGGTAATTCACCCCTCCACTTT,CASSVVGTGNSPLHF,TRBJ1-6,once,TRBV9,-
TGTGCCAGCAGTCGACGGGGAGGAAGCAATCAGCCCCAGCATTTT,CASSRRGGSNQPQHF,TRBJ1-5,-,TRBV5-8,-
TGTGCCAGCAGGTATGAGGGGGCCTTACATTTT,CASRYEGALHF,TRBJ1-1,-,TRBV6-4,TRBD1
TGTGCCAGCAGTAGAGGTCCGGGTATGGGAGAAACTGAAGCTTTCTTT,CASSRGPGMGETEAFF,TRBJ1-1,-,TRBV11-3,-
TGTGCCAGCAGATCCCGCTACGAAACCTACGAGCAGTACTTC,CASRSRYETYEQYF,TRBJ2-7,once,TRBV6-6,-
TGCAGTGAGGTGCATCAAGAGACCCAGTACTTC,CSEVHQETQYF,TRBJ2-5,-,TRBV20-1,-
TGTGCCAGCAAACCAAAGGGGCAGGGTTGGAGCAATCAGCCCCAGCATTTT,CASKPKGQGWSNQPQHF,TRBJ1-5,once,TRBV27,-
TGTGCCAGCTCACTTTATAATGGGCAGAAAGAGACCCAGTACTTC,CASSLYNGQKETQYF,TRBJ2-5,once,TRBV18,-
TGTGCCAGCAGTCCACTATTGGGGCATCAGCCCCAGCATTTT,CASSPLLGHQPQHF,TRBJ1-5,-,TRBV27,-
TGTGCCAGCAGTTTCCCCCTCGGGGGAGGGGATAATGAGCAGTTCTTC,CASSFPLGGGDNEQFF,TRBJ2-1,many,TRBV27,TRBD2
TGTGCCAGCGGACTAGCGGGAGTTGGTGAGCAGTTCTTC,CASGLAGVGEQFF,TRBJ2-1,-,TRBV14,TRBD2